The 20 T cell receptor beta chains presented below share a single source sample, sequenced in a study of T cell responses to AZD1222 COVID-19 vaccine. Method: immunoSEQ multiplex PCR; TCRdb's copy keeps in-frame clones and lacks some. This table has some 99,000 clones, around nine tenths appearing once. Material: peripheral blood, obtained on day 0 of AZD1222 vaccination. The source is an adult in good health.

This clone appeared once. CDR3 DNA sequence: TGCGCCAGCAGCCAAGATACCGGATTGGGAATCAGCACAGATACGCAGTATTTT. It translates to CASSQDTGLGISTDTQYF. V usage is TRBV4-3 and J usage is TRBJ2-3; D not certain. The CDR3 consists of 18 residues. Trimming left V 0 bases short and J 0 bases short, with 16 bases between. The V gene's germline CDR1 is LGHNA and CDR2 YSLEER.

The chain combines TRBV19 with TRBJ1-2; a weak D match, TRBD1 (5 bases). This CDR3 is 15 amino acids long. Deletions cut 3 bases from V and 5 bases from J, with 16 bases between. The germline CDR1 and CDR2 sequences are LNHDA and SQIVND (reference sequence). The CDR3 sequence: CASSISPTGLYGYTF. The CDR3 DNA reads TGTGCCAGTAGTATCTCCCCCACGGGGCTTTATGGCTACACCTTC. Together with reference TRBV19 and TRBJ1-2, the CDR3 gives the full variable domain: DGGITQSPKYLFRKEGQNVTLSCEQNLNHDAMYWYRQDPGQGLRLIYYSQIVNDFQKGDIAEGYSVSREKKESFPLTVTSAQKNPTAFYLCASSISPTGLYGYTFGSGTRLTVV.

This rearrangement joins TRBV5-1 to TRBJ2-2; 8 bases match TRBD1. The CDR3 covers 16 residues. Losses at the gene ends were 0 bases for V and 4 bases for J; bases not matched to a gene: 5. Per the germline V gene, CDR1 is SGHRS and CDR2 is YFSETQ. The chain's CDR3 is CASSLAGRGPTGELFF. CDR3 DNA: TGCGCCAGCAGCTTGGCGGGCAGGGGGCCCACCGGGGAGCTGTTTTTT. Full variable domain (outside the CDR3, taken from reference TRBV5-1 and TRBJ2-2): KAGVTQTPRYLIKTRGQQVTLSCSPISGHRSVSWYQQTPGQGLQFLFEYFSETQRNKGNFPGRFSGRQFSNSRSEMNVSTLELGDSALYLCASSLAGRGPTGELFFGEGSRLTVL.

This clone was seen a few times. The genes are TRBV9 and TRBJ2-1; 8 bases are shared with TRBD2. The CDR3 extends over 16 amino acids. Trimming took 2 bases from V and 6 from J; bases not matched to a gene: 10. Germline CDR1 reads SGDLS; CDR2 reads YYNGEE. CDR3 nucleotides: TGTGCCAGCAGCGTCCGAGGACGGGAGGGCGTCAATGAGCAGTTCTTC. This encodes CASSVRGREGVNEQFF.

This clone was picked up one time. The rearrangement joins TRBV28 to TRBJ2-7, with a tentative D call TRBD2 (6 bases). Germline CDR1 is MDHEN and CDR2 is SYDVKM. This CDR3 has 14 residues. V lost 6 bases and J 6 bases, leaving 18 bases between the germline ends. The CDR3 region has the DNA TGTGCCAGCAGGGCGGGAAGTCGAAATCTCGAGCAGTACGTC. Translating gives CASRAGSRNLEQYV.

The rearrangement uses TRBV3-1 (or the pseudogene TRBV3-2) and TRBJ2-7, with D tentatively TRBD1 (5 bases). The CDR3 is made up of 14 amino acids. Trimming stripped 1 base from V and 2 bases from J, with 9 bases between. CDR1 is LGHDT and CDR2 is YNNKEL in the germline V gene (reference sequence). The CDR3 loop is CASSQAWGAYEQYF. DNA of the CDR3: TGTGCCAGCAGCCAAGCCTGGGGCGCCTACGAGCAGTACTTC.

This chain links TRBV5-1 with TRBJ1-4; D ambiguous. Germline assignment: CDR1 SGHRS and CDR2 YFSETQ. The CDR3 consists of 17 residues. The V end was cut by 1 base, the J end by 0 bases, with 13 bases between. CDR3 amino acids: CASSLIGRSATNEKLFF. CDR3 DNA: TGCGCCAGCAGCTTGATTGGCAGGAGTGCAACTAATGAAAAACTGTTTTTT.

This chain links TRBV29-1 with TRBJ2-7, with D perhaps matching TRBD1 (5 bases). This CDR3 comprises 16 residues. The ends were cut back, 2 bases at V and 1 base at J, with 18 bases in the middle. Germline-derived CDR1 and CDR2 are SQVTM and ANQGSEA. The CDR3 DNA follows: TGCAGCGTTGAAATAGGGGTGGGCTTACTATCCTACGAGCAGTACTTC. Residues: CSVEIGVGLLSYEQYF.

The chain links TRBV12-3 or TRBV12-4 to TRBJ2-1; 7 nucleotides line up with TRBD2. V was clipped by 3 bases and J by 10 bases; unmatched bases: 6. CDR3 length: 13 residues. CDR3 coding DNA: TGTGCCAGCAGTTTGGCAAGGGGAGGGGAGCAGTTCTTC. This translates into CASSLARGGEQFF.

This clone has a handful of counts. The chain recombines TRBV7-9 with TRBJ2-7, with D possibly being TRBD1 or TRBD2 (5 bases each). The CDR3 loop spans 14 amino acids. CDR1 and CDR2 from the germline V gene are SEHNR and FQNEAQ (reference sequence). The V and J ends lost 1 base and 5 bases respectively, with 12 bases between them. In nucleotides, the CDR3 is TGTGCCAGCAGCTTAGAAGTGAGGGGAAACGAGCAGTACTTC. Amino acids: CASSLEVRGNEQYF.

In its sample, this clone was seen once. The chain uses TRBV6-5 and TRBJ1-2; TRBD1 agrees at 7 bases. The V gene end was trimmed by 6 bases and the J gene end by 2 bases; junction bases not matched to a gene: 6. This CDR3 has 14 residues. Germline V gives CDR1 MNHEY, CDR2 SVGAGI. CDR3 loop: CASRTLQGNYGYTF. CDR3 in DNA: TGTGCCAGCAGAACCCTACAGGGGAACTATGGCTACACCTTC.

The chain combines TRBV6-5 with TRBJ2-5, with D tentatively TRBD1 (5 bases). Trimming shortened V by 2 bases and J by 4 bases, and 11 bases separated the two germline ends. Germline V CDR1 and CDR2: MNHEY, SVGAGI. The CDR3 loop spans 14 amino acids. DNA of the CDR3: TGTGCCAGCAGTTACGGCAGGGTAGGAGAGACCCAGTACTTC. The encoded protein is CASSYGRVGETQYF.

The rearrangement uses TRBV6-5 and TRBJ1-1; possibly TRBD1 for D (5 bases). Germline lookup yields CDR1 MNHEY and CDR2 SVGAGI. The V and J ends lost 6 bases and 1 base respectively, with 12 bases between them. The CDR3 is 14 amino acids. The CDR3 here is CASRGDEENTEAFF. The CDR3 DNA is TGTGCCAGCAGAGGGGACGAGGAGAACACTGAAGCTTTCTTT.

V gene TRBV5-5 combines with J gene TRBJ1-2; the D is unclear. The ends were cut back, 3 bases at V and 5 bases at J, with 11 bases in the middle. The CDR3 contains 13 residues. CDR1 SGHKS and CDR2 YYEKEE come from the germline V gene (reference sequence). The CDR3 here is CASSSIIGYGYTF. The DNA for the CDR3 is TGTGCCAGCAGCTCGATAATAGGGTATGGCTACACCTTC. The entire variable domain, with the rest obtained from reference TRBV5-5 and TRBJ1-2, is as follows: DAGVTQSPTHLIKTRGQQVTLRCSPISGHKSVSWYQQVLGQGPQFIFQYYEKEERGRGNFPDRFSARQFPNYSSELNVNALLLGDSALYLCASSSIIGYGYTFGSGTRLTVV.

The chain combines TRBV28 with TRBJ1-2; 7 nucleotides agree with TRBD1. The V segment lost 5 bases and the J segment 2 bases; nucleotides outside the gene matches: 2. CDR3 length equals 13 residues. The V gene's germline CDR1 is MDHEN and CDR2 SYDVKM. The CDR3 DNA follows: TGTGCCAGCAGTCGGGACAGAAACTATGGCTACACCTTC. Residues: CASSRDRNYGYTF.

This chain links TRBV7-8 with TRBJ1-4, with a tentative D call TRBD1 (5 bases). The CDR3 consists of 15 residues. The V gene's germline CDR1 is SGHVS and CDR2 FQNEAQ. V lost 5 bases to trimming and J lost 4 bases, with 14 bases between them. The CDR3 is CASSPAGGVNEKLFF. The CDR3 region has the DNA TGTGCCAGCAGCCCCGCCGGGGGGGTTAATGAAAAACTGTTTTTT.

V gene TRBV19 combines with J gene TRBJ2-1; possibly TRBD1 or TRBD2 for D (5 bases each). Trimming left V 5 bases short and J 8 bases short, with 22 bases between. The CDR3 is made up of 16 amino acids. CDR1 is LNHDA, CDR2 SQIVND, per germline (reference sequence). CDR3 coding DNA: TGTGCCAGTAGTCCCCTCGGGGCTATGGGTGTCTATGAGCAGTTCTTC. This translates into CASSPLGAMGVYEQFF.

The J gene is TRBJ2-1, the V gene TRBV5-1; TRBD2 aligns across 7 bases. Germline V gene data show CDR1 as SGHRS and CDR2 as YFSETQ. V lost 9 bases, J lost 7 bases, and 4 bases stayed unmatched. The CDR3 has 11 amino acids. Here the CDR3 reads CATTGGNEQFF. CDR3 in DNA: TGCGCCACCACGGGGGGAAATGAGCAGTTCTTC.

The CDR3: CASSPDRGGYTF. In DNA, the CDR3 is TGTGCCAGCTCACCAGACAGGGGTGGCTACACCTTC. The chain links TRBV18 to TRBJ1-2; 8 nucleotides line up with TRBD1. CDR3 length: 12 amino acids. Germline V lookup: CDR1 KGHSH, CDR2 LQKENI. V lost 2 bases and J lost 7; bases outside the gene matches: 0.

CDR3 region: CASSSDRFTDTQYF. CDR3 bases: TGTGCCAGCAGTTCCGACAGGTTCACAGATACGCAGTATTTT. V gene TRBV27 combines with J gene TRBJ2-3; tentatively, D is TRBD1 (6 bases). The V gene lost 4 bases and the J gene lost 2 bases, with 10 bases spanning the gap. This CDR3 is 14 amino acids long. The germline gives CDR1 MNHEY, CDR2 SMNVEV (reference sequence).